A single sample gave rise to the 31 T cell receptor beta chains below, sequenced in a study of Ad26.COV2.S vaccination and SARS-CoV-2 variants (dated by TCRdb to the early 2020s). According to the study, the label for this sample's treatment or condition signals: some 20 received Ad26.COV2.S at low or high dose, single or two shots; 5 received placebo; per-sample allocation not given. Repertoires of vaccine and placebo recipients were sequenced from samples collected on day 63 after the first injection. Libraries were prepared through the immunoSEQ multiplex PCR assay. TCRdb holds this immuneACCESS table with in-frame rearrangements only. Some clones are missing; in checked studies, unresolved V genes explain under half, and the rest has no known cause. This sample comprises about half a million clones, nearly 90% of them detected only once. The top ten constitute 1.7% of the sample. The specimen comprised peripheral blood, sampled in a trial of Ad26.COV2.S vaccine versus placebo. Source of these receptors: a person between 18 and 59 years old who received the Ad26.COV2.S COVID-19 vaccine or a placebo.

The rearrangement joins TRBV9 to TRBJ1-2; D remains ambiguous. V was pared by 0 bases and J by 0 bases, with 9 bases between. Germline assignment: CDR1 SGDLS and CDR2 YYNGEE. This CDR3 is built from 15 residues. The CDR3 DNA follows: TGTGCCAGCAGCGTAGGGGTCGGGACTAACTATGGCTACACCTTC. It encodes CASSVGVGTNYGYTF.

The gene calls are TRBV5-3 and TRBJ1-4; 7 positions match TRBD1. TRBV5-3 has ORF status, its function being uncertain. The CDR3 runs to 17 residues. The trim removed 4 bases at V and 8 bases at J, leaving 17 bases unmatched. The CDR3 region is CARSLRKSRGKKEKLFF. The CDR3 DNA sequence: TGTGCCAGAAGCCTCCGAAAGTCCAGGGGGAAGAAAGAAAAACTGTTTTTT.

This clone was recorded only once. This chain joins TRBV28 and TRBJ2-7; TRBD2 aligns across 10 bases. The CDR3 consists of 15 residues. Losses at the gene ends were 7 bases for V and 2 bases for J; bases not matched to a gene: 8. Germline V CDR1 and CDR2: MDHEN, SYDVKM. CDR3 nucleotide sequence: TGTGCCAGCACCGGGGGACTAGCGTTTACCTACGAGCAGTACTTC. Amino acid sequence: CASTGGLAFTYEQYF.

The chain combines TRBV29-1 with TRBJ2-7; D may be TRBD1 (6 bases). Trimming took off 7 bases at V and 3 bases at J, with 13 bases between the two ends. Germline-derived CDR1 and CDR2 are SQVTM and ANQGSEA. The CDR3 length is 12 residues. The CDR3 reads CSAQGSGYEQYF. CDR3 nucleotides: TGCAGCGCCCAGGGGTCAGGCTACGAGCAGTACTTC.

V is TRBV7-9 and J is TRBJ2-1; 10 bases are shared with TRBD2. The trim removed 5 bases at V and 6 bases at J, leaving 4 bases unmatched. The CDR3 runs to 14 residues. In germline, CDR1 is SEHNR, CDR2 FQNEAQ (reference sequence). DNA for the CDR3: TGTGCCAGCAGCGCGGGACTAGCGCCCAATGAGCAGTTCTTC. Its protein is CASSAGLAPNEQFF.

The chain employs TRBV25-1 and TRBJ2-7; D is unclear. Germline lookup yields CDR1 MGHDK and CDR2 SYGVNS. Trimming took 2 bases from V and 2 from J, leaving 10 bases between them. This CDR3 is 14 amino acids long. Here the CDR3 DNA reads TGTGCCAGCAGTGAACTAGGCGGAGCCTACGAGCAGTACTTC. Translation gives CASSELGGAYEQYF.

The gene calls are TRBV4-3 and TRBJ1-4; 7 nucleotides align to TRBD1. The V segment lost 0 bases and the J segment 5 bases; nucleotides outside the gene matches: 6. The length of the CDR3 is 16 residues. Germline loops: CDR1 LGHNA, CDR2 YSLEER. CDR3 nucleotide sequence: TGCGCCAGCAGCCAAGATTGGACAGGACCAAATGAAAAACTGTTTTTT. The encoded protein is CASSQDWTGPNEKLFF.

The gene calls are TRBV10-3 and TRBJ1-1; D remains ambiguous. V was cut by 11 bases and J by 3 bases, with 10 bases left in between. The CDR3 is 11 residues long. Germline V lookup: CDR1 ENHRY, CDR2 SYGVKD. In DNA, the CDR3 is TGTGCCTCCCGGATGGACACTGAAGCTTTCTTT. Translated, it gives CASRMDTEAFF.

The chain links TRBV13 to TRBJ1-1, with D unclear. CDR1 and CDR2 (germline): PRHDT, FYEKMQ (reference sequence). Trimming left V 3 bases short and J 11 bases short, with 10 bases between. The CDR3 has 11 amino acids. In DNA form, the CDR3 reads TGTGCCAGCAGCTTTTCGCAGCTGGCTTTCTTT. Translating gives CASSFSQLAFF.

This clone occurred a few times. The V gene is TRBV6-6, the J gene TRBJ1-6; D is uncertain. The CDR3 loop spans 18 amino acids. Trimming took off 5 bases at V and 0 bases at J, with 17 bases between the two ends. The germline CDR1 and CDR2 sequences are MNHNY and SVGAGI (reference sequence). The DNA of the CDR3 is TGTGCCAGCAGTCCTAGGTCGGCAGGTAGCTCCTATAATTCACCCCTCCACTTT. It specifies CASSPRSAGSSYNSPLHF.

The chain carries TRBV18 and TRBJ1-5; possibly TRBD1 for D (6 bases). Per the germline V gene, CDR1 is KGHSH and CDR2 is LQKENI. V lost 5 bases and J lost 7, with 15 bases in between. This CDR3 has 14 residues. As DNA, the CDR3 is TGTGCCAGCTCAGCGCAGGGGACAAAGCAGCCCCAGCATTTT. It specifies CASSAQGTKQPQHF.

The J gene is TRBJ2-1, the V gene TRBV27, with D tentatively TRBD1 or TRBD2 (5 bases each). The CDR3 contains 18 residues. V was clipped by 7 bases and J by 4 bases, with 26 bases between them. Germline V gene lookup returns CDR1 MNHEY and CDR2 SMNVEV (reference sequence). The CDR3, as DNA: TGTGCCAGCACCTTGGCCGCTGTTGGGGGTCGGGTATACAATGAGCAGTTCTTC. Protein: CASTLAAVGGRVYNEQFF.

This clone was seen a single time. V and J are TRBV5-5 and TRBJ1-5; D is unresolved. Germline assignment: CDR1 SGHKS and CDR2 YYEKEE (reference sequence). CDR3 length equals 16 residues. With 0 bases removed from V and 1 base from J, the gap between germline ends came to 11 bases. The CDR3 here is CASSLGGPVSNQPQHF. As DNA, the CDR3 is TGTGCCAGCAGCTTGGGTGGACCGGTGAGCAATCAGCCCCAGCATTTT.

The genes are TRBV19 and TRBJ2-1; D is possibly TRBD1 (5 bases). V shed 6 bases and J shed 0 bases, with 18 bases lying between them. Germline V gives CDR1 LNHDA, CDR2 SQIVND (reference sequence). The CDR3 totals 17 residues. For the CDR3, the DNA is TGTGCCAGTAGGCCCCACCGACAGACGAGCTCCTACAATGAGCAGTTCTTC. This sequence encodes CASRPHRQTSSYNEQFF.

The rearrangement links TRBV2 to TRBJ1-2, with D unclear. The V gene's germline CDR1 is SNHLY and CDR2 FYNNEI. The V end lost 7 bases, the J end lost 1 base, and 13 bases lay between the germline ends. The CDR3 contains 14 residues. The CDR3 loop is CASIRSAFNYGYTF. The DNA for the CDR3 is TGTGCCAGCATTCGCTCGGCATTTAACTATGGCTACACCTTC.

This chain links TRBV4-2 with TRBJ2-7; D possibly corresponds to TRBD1 (6 bases). V lost 1 base and J 2 bases, leaving 15 bases between the germline ends. The germline V gene encodes CDR1 LGHNA and CDR2 YNFKEQ. The CDR3 has 16 amino acids. This CDR3 reads CASSQGQRQAAYEQYF. In nucleotides, the CDR3 is TGTGCCAGCAGCCAAGGGCAGAGACAGGCGGCCTACGAGCAGTACTTC.

V is TRBV2 and J is TRBJ2-1, with D uncertain. Germline V gene data show CDR1 as SNHLY and CDR2 as FYNNEI. Trimming took off 6 bases at V and 4 bases at J, with 10 bases between the two ends. This CDR3 contains 13 residues. CDR3 nucleotides: TGTGCCAGCAGGGGGTTACCATACAATGAGCAGTTCTTC. Translated, it gives CASRGLPYNEQFF.

The genes are TRBV6-6 and TRBJ2-7; a weak D match, TRBD1 (9 bases). The CDR3 is made up of 17 amino acids. Germline V gives CDR1 MNHNY, CDR2 SVGAGI (reference sequence). V lost 5 bases and J lost 2, with 22 bases in between. CDR3 loop: CASSPPPGQGLAYEQYF. CDR3 in DNA: TGTGCCAGCAGTCCACCACCGGGACAGGGACTAGCCTACGAGCAGTACTTC.

This chain links TRBV7-9 with TRBJ1-1; D possibly corresponds to TRBD1 (6 bases). Trimming removed 2 bases from V and 4 bases from J, with 8 bases in between. The V gene's germline CDR1 is SEHNR and CDR2 FQNEAQ (reference sequence). The CDR3 totals 13 residues. The CDR3 here is CASSLWGATEAFF. CDR3 nucleotide sequence: TGTGCCAGCAGCTTATGGGGGGCCACTGAAGCTTTCTTT.

A word on this clone: A junction boundary mismatches the germline segment, possibly from a read error. The rearrangement links TRBV7-7 to TRBJ2-1; D could derive from TRBD1 or TRBD2 (5 bases each). Germline V lookup: CDR1 SSHAT, CDR2 FNYEAQ (reference sequence). The CDR3 is 16 amino acids. This CDR3 is CASSLALGVPINEQFF. CDR3 coding DNA: TGTGCTAGCAGCTTAGCGCTAGGGGTTCCGATCAATGAGCAGTTCTTC.

The chain joins TRBV6-5 to TRBJ2-7; no reliable D call. Trimming removed 0 bases at V and 0 bases at J, with 9 bases between. Germline V lookup: CDR1 MNHEY, CDR2 SVGAGI. There are 15 residues in the CDR3. The CDR3 protein is CASSYSKSSSYEQYF. DNA for the CDR3: TGTGCCAGCAGTTACTCGAAGTCCAGCTCCTACGAGCAGTACTTC.

The J gene is TRBJ1-5, the V gene TRBV2; unclear D gene. The CDR3 consists of 14 residues. Trimming shortened V by 7 bases and J by 2 bases, and 12 bases separated the two germline ends. Looked up from germline, CDR1 is SNHLY and CDR2 is FYNNEI. Here the CDR3 reads CASIKGRGNQPQHF. The CDR3 bases are TGTGCCAGCATCAAGGGAAGGGGCAATCAGCCCCAGCATTTT.

V is TRBV6-5 and J is TRBJ2-1; perhaps TRBD1 as D (5 bases). V was clipped by 5 bases and J by 6 bases, with 11 bases between them. Germline CDR1 MNHEY, CDR2 SVGAGI. CDR3 length: 13 amino acids. The chain's CDR3 is CASSRTPSNEQFF. The DNA of the CDR3 is TGTGCCAGCAGTAGGACACCCTCCAATGAGCAGTTCTTC.

This chain joins TRBV7-3 and TRBJ2-6, with 12 bases lining up with TRBD2. CDR1 is SGHTA and CDR2 is FQGTGA in the germline V gene. With 1 base clipped from V and 0 bases from J, the junction kept 10 bases outside the gene matches. CDR3 length equals 21 residues. CDR3 coding DNA: TGTGCCAGCAGCTTAAGCCCCGGACTAGCGGGGCCGACCTCTGGGGCCAACGTCCTGACTTTC. Translation: CASSLSPGLAGPTSGANVLTF.

V gene TRBV6-6 combines with J gene TRBJ2-3; 8 nucleotides align to TRBD1. The CDR3 is made up of 17 amino acids. The V gene's germline CDR1 is MNHNY and CDR2 SVGAGI (reference sequence). With 5 bases clipped from V and 1 base from J, the junction kept 11 bases outside the gene matches. The CDR3 spells CASSRDRTTFGTDTQYF. In DNA form, the CDR3 reads TGTGCCAGCAGTCGGGACAGGACTACTTTCGGCACAGATACGCAGTATTTT.

This chain uses TRBV28 with TRBJ1-5; TRBD1 matches at 12 bases. CDR3 size: 18 residues. The V gene end was trimmed by 5 bases and the J gene end by 2 bases; junction bases not matched to a gene: 10. Germline V gives CDR1 MDHEN, CDR2 SYDVKM. In DNA, the CDR3 is TGTGCCAGCAGTCTTCCGGGACAGGGGGCGCCGGGCAATCAGCCCCAGCATTTT. This codes for CASSLPGQGAPGNQPQHF. The whole variable domain, remainder taken from reference TRBV28 and TRBJ1-5, is DVKVTQSSRYLVKRTGEKVFLECVQDMDHENMFWYRQDPGLGLRLIYFSYDVKMKEKGDIPEGYSVSREKKERFSLILESASTNQTSMYLCASSLPGQGAPGNQPQHFGDGTRLSIL.

The rearrangement joins TRBV9 to TRBJ2-5; D possibly corresponds to TRBD2 (6 bases). CDR1 and CDR2 from the germline V gene are SGDLS and YYNGEE. Trimming left V 0 bases short and J 5 bases short, with 14 bases between. The CDR3 is 15 amino acids. The CDR3 DNA follows: TGTGCCAGCAGCGTAGGGGCCGGGGCGGGGGAGACCCAGTACTTC. It translates to CASSVGAGAGETQYF. The full variable domain, in which reference TRBV9 and TRBJ2-5 provide the parts outside the CDR3, is DSGVTQTPKHLITATGQRVTLRCSPRSGDLSVYWYQQSLDQGLQFLIQYYNGEERAKGNILERFSAQQFPDLHSELNLSSLELGDSALYFCASSVGAGAGETQYFGPGTRLLVL.

This rearrangement joins TRBV7-8 to TRBJ2-3; D is uncertain. This CDR3 has 16 amino acids. CDR1 and CDR2 (germline): SGHVS, FQNEAQ. Deletions cut 2 bases from V and 2 bases from J, with 14 bases between. The CDR3 here is CASSLNGRQITDTQYF. Written as DNA, the CDR3 is TGTGCCAGCAGCTTAAACGGGCGGCAGATCACAGATACGCAGTATTTT.

V usage is TRBV30 and J usage is TRBJ2-7; TRBD1 agrees at 9 bases. V trimming: 5 bases; J trimming: 3 bases; junction bases outside the gene matches: 2. The CDR3 contains 12 residues. Germline assignment: CDR1 GTSNPN and CDR2 SVGIG (reference sequence). The CDR3 coding sequence is TGTGCCTGGGGGGACAGGGACTACGAGCAGTACTTC. Translated: CAWGDRDYEQYF.

The chain recombines TRBV3-1 (or the pseudogene TRBV3-2) with TRBJ2-3; TRBD2 matches at 9 bases. Unmatched junction bases numbered 3, after V lost 0 bases and J lost 2 bases. Germline V gene data show CDR1 as LGHDT and CDR2 as YNNKEL (reference sequence). The CDR3 sequence is 16 residues long. Here the CDR3 reads CASSQERGGLTDTQYF. The CDR3 DNA sequence: TGTGCCAGCAGCCAAGAGCGGGGGGGCCTCACAGATACGCAGTATTTT.

This chain connects TRBV7-6 to TRBJ2-7, with 9 bases lining up with TRBD1. CDR3 length: 15 residues. V lost 5 bases, J lost 3 bases, and 8 bases stayed unmatched. Germline-derived CDR1 and CDR2 are SGHVS and FNYEAQ. The CDR3 sequence is CASSRTGTGNYEQYF. In nucleotides, the CDR3 is TGTGCCAGCAGCCGCACCGGGACAGGGAACTACGAGCAGTACTTC.